The 11 T cell receptor beta chains given below trace back to one sample, sequenced in a study of shared clonotypes between healthy human individuals. Sequencing used immunoSEQ multiplex PCR; TCRdb keeps in-frame clones, though not all of them. The sample yields about 960,000 clones, 76% seen once. Material: memory CD4+ T cells sorted from blood. Subset given: CD45RA-negative fraction. The receptor source for this set is a young man in good health.

This clone was seen ten or more times. The V and J genes are TRBV7-2 and TRBJ2-7; D may be TRBD1 (5 bases). The germline CDR1 and CDR2 sequences are SGHTA and FQGNSA. Deletions cut 1 base from V and 3 bases from J, with 16 bases between. The CDR3 has 16 residues. The CDR3 nucleotides are TGTGCCAGCAGCTTAGTCGGTACAGGAAAACTCTACGAGCAGTACTTC. It encodes CASSLVGTGKLYEQYF.

V gene TRBV15 combines with J gene TRBJ2-1; 10 bases map to TRBD2. This CDR3 comprises 16 residues. Germline V gene data show CDR1 as LNHNV and CDR2 as YYDKDF (reference sequence). The V segment lost 3 bases and the J segment 2 bases; nucleotides outside the gene matches: 4. CDR3 loop: CATSRGSGGTYNEQFF. DNA for the CDR3: TGTGCCACCAGCAGGGGTAGCGGGGGGACCTACAATGAGCAGTTCTTC.

The chain carries TRBV10-3 and TRBJ2-4; 7 bases agree with TRBD2. The germline CDR1 and CDR2 sequences are ENHRY and SYGVKD. V was clipped by 0 bases and J by 4 bases; unmatched bases: 3. This CDR3 is built from 15 residues. The CDR3: CAISESGRGKNIQYF. The CDR3 region has the DNA TGTGCCATCAGTGAGTCTGGGAGGGGAAAAAACATTCAGTACTTC.

This clone was observed a single time. The gene calls are TRBV30 and TRBJ1-3, with D tentatively TRBD1 (5 bases). Germline CDR1 is GTSNPN and CDR2 is SVGIG (reference sequence). The CDR3 is 12 residues long. The V and J ends lost 4 bases and 5 bases respectively, with 9 bases between them. The chain's CDR3 is CAWKDNRNTIYF. CDR3 sequence (DNA): TGTGCCTGGAAGGACAACAGAAACACCATATATTTT. Full variable domain (remainder filled in from reference TRBV30 and TRBJ1-3): SQTIHQWPATLVQPVGSPLSLECTVEGTSNPNLYWYRQAAGRGLQLLFYSVGIGQISSEVPQNLSASRPQDRQFILSSKKLLLSDSGFYLCAWKDNRNTIYFGEGSWLTVV.

This clone has just one count. Within the sample, other DNA sequences also encode this same CDR3. The genes are TRBV4-1 and TRBJ2-3; no definite D call. Germline CDR1 MGHRA, CDR2 YSYEKL. The germline V and J ends were trimmed by 4 bases and 5 bases, with 4 bases remaining between them. CDR3 length equals 11 residues. The CDR3 DNA sequence: TGCGCCAGCAGCCGAGAAGATACGCAGTATTTT. Protein sequence: CASSREDTQYF.

The rearrangement joins TRBV6-6 to TRBJ1-3; possibly TRBD1 for D (6 bases). Germline V gene lookup returns CDR1 MNHNY and CDR2 SVGAGI (reference sequence). CDR3 size: 15 residues. V shed 8 bases and J shed 2 bases, with 16 bases lying between them. The CDR3 reads CASRVEGGTGNTIYF. The CDR3 DNA follows: TGTGCCAGCCGAGTGGAAGGGGGAACTGGAAACACCATATATTTT.

This chain links TRBV5-1 with TRBJ2-3; D is possibly TRBD2 (5 bases). The CDR3 covers 15 residues. CDR1 SGHRS and CDR2 YFSETQ come from the germline V gene. Trimming left V 0 bases short and J 4 bases short, with 12 bases between. The CDR3 sequence: CASSLEGGQSDTQYF. CDR3 bases: TGCGCCAGCAGCTTGGAGGGCGGGCAATCAGATACGCAGTATTTT.

This clone was recorded once. The same CDR3 can be traced to other DNA sequences in this sample. This rearrangement joins TRBV18 to TRBJ1-1; D is unclear. The CDR3 totals 14 residues. Germline CDR1 reads KGHSH; CDR2 reads LQKENI. Trimming took off 4 bases at V and 1 base at J, with 10 bases between the two ends. This CDR3 reads CASSRVEGNTEAFF. The CDR3, as DNA: TGTGCCAGCTCACGGGTAGAGGGGAACACTGAAGCTTTCTTT.

The gene calls are TRBV10-3 and TRBJ2-3; D call uncertain. This CDR3 spans 12 amino acids. The V and J ends lost 1 base and 2 bases respectively, with 1 base between them. In germline, CDR1 is ENHRY, CDR2 SYGVKD. CDR3 in amino acids: CAISEFTDTQYF. The CDR3 coding sequence is TGTGCCATCAGTGAGTTCACAGATACGCAGTATTTT.

The V gene is TRBV6-5, the J gene TRBJ2-7; 7 bases agree with TRBD2. The CDR3 runs to 16 residues. V lost 2 bases to trimming and J lost 6 bases; unmatched junction nucleotides: 13. The germline CDR1 and CDR2 sequences are MNHEY and SVGAGI. CDR3 sequence (DNA): TGTGCCAGCAGTTACAGGCGGGCTAGCGGAGGGCTCGAGCAGTACTTC. Amino acids: CASSYRRASGGLEQYF.

This clone was picked up a small number of times. The rearrangement uses TRBV19 and TRBJ2-5, with 9 bases identical to TRBD2. Looked up from germline, CDR1 is LNHDA and CDR2 is SQIVND (reference sequence). V trimming: 4 bases; J trimming: 4 bases; junction bases outside the gene matches: 4. This CDR3 has 14 amino acids. The CDR3 loop reads CASSRGLASETQYF. DNA of the CDR3: TGTGCCAGTAGTAGAGGACTAGCGTCAGAGACCCAGTACTTC.